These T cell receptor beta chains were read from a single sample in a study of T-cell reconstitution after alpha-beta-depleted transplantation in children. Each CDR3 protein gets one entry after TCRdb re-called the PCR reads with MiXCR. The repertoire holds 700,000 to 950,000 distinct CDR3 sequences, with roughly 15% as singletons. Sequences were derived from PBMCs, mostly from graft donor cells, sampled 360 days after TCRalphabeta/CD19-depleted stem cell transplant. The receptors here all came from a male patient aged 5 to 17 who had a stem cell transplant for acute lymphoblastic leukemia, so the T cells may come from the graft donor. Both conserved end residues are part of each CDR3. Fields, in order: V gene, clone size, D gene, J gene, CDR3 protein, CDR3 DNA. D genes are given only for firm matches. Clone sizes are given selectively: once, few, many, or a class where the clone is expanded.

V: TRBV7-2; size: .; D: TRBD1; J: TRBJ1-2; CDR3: CASSLDRAFSF; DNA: TGTGCCAGCAGTTTGGACAGGGCCTTCTCCTTC
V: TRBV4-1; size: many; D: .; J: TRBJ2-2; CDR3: CASSQDPGMFGELFF; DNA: TGCGCCAGCAGCCAAGATCCAGGGATGTTCGGGGAGCTGTTTTTT
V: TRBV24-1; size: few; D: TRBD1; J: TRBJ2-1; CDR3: CATSVGGAYNEQFF; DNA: TGTGCCACCAGTGTAGGGGGCGCCTACAATGAGCAGTTCTTC
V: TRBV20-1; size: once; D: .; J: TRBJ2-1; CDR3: CSARTFYNEQFF; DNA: TGCAGTGCTCGGACTTTCTACAATGAGCAGTTCTTC
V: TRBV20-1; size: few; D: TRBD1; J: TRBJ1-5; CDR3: CSARSGQGGFSNQPQHF; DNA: TGCAGTGCTAGGAGTGGACAGGGTGGTTTCAGCAATCAGCCCCAGCATTTT
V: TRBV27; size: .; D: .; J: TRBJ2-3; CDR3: CASSLSSPADTQYF; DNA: TGTGCCAGCAGTTTAAGTAGCCCGGCGGATACGCAGTATTTT
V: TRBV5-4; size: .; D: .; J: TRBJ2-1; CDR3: CASRPGFRGVGGNEQFF; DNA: TGTGCCAGCAGGCCTGGGTTTAGGGGAGTAGGCGGCAATGAGCAGTTCTTC
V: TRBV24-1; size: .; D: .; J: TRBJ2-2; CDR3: CATSDLLGPRPGELFF; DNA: TGTGCCACCAGTGATTTGTTGGGGCCAAGGCCCGGGGAGCTGTTTTTT
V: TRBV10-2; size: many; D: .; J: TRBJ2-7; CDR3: CASSESNHEQYF; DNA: TGCGCCAGCAGTGAGTCGAACCACGAGCAGTACTTC
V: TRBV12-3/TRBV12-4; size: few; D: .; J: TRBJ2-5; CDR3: CASSLVEGETQYF; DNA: TGTGCCAGCAGTTTGGTGGAGGGGGAGACCCAGTACTTC
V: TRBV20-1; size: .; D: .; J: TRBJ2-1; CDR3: CSARYNNEQFF; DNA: TGCAGTGCTAGATATAACAATGAGCAGTTCTTC
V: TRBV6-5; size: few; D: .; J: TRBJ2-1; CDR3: CASRGVTGPDEQFF; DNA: TGTGCCAGCCGGGGGGTTACAGGGCCGGATGAGCAGTTCTTC
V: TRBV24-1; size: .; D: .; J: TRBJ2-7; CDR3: CATSWHHPYEQYF; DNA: TGTGCCACCAGTTGGCACCATCCCTACGAGCAGTACTTC
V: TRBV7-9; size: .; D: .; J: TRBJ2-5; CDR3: CASSNPLETQETQYF; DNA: TGTGCCAGCAGCAACCCTTTAGAGACCCAAGAGACCCAGTACTTC
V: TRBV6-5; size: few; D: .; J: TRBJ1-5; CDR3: CASSYSDEYNQPQHF; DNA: TGTGCCAGCAGTTACAGTGACGAGTACAATCAGCCCCAGCATTTT
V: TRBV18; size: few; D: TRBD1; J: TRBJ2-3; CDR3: CASSFDRDLTDTQYF; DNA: TGTGCCAGCTCATTCGACAGGGACCTCACAGATACGCAGTATTTT
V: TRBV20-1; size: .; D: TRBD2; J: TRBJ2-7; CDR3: CSARSTPGLTLAGSGEQYF; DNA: TGCAGTGCTAGGTCAACTCCGGGACTTACCCTAGCGGGGTCTGGCGAGCAGTACTTC
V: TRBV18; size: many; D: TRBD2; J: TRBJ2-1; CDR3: CASSPGRELNEQFF; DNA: TGTGCCAGCTCACCGGGGCGGGAGCTTAATGAGCAGTTCTTC
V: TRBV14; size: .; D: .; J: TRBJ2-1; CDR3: CASSPLMRESSYNEQFF; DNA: TGTGCCAGCAGTCCACTTATGAGGGAAAGCTCCTACAATGAGCAGTTCTTC
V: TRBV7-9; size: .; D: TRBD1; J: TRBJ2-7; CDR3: CASSSQVGQGYEQYF; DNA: TGTGCCAGCAGCTCCCAAGTAGGACAGGGCTACGAGCAGTACTTC
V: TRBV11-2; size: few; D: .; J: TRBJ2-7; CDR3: CASTIDRTIVYEQYF; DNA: TGTGCCAGCACCATAGATAGGACAATCGTCTACGAGCAGTACTTC
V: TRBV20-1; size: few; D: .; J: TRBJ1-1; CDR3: CSATRGEAFF; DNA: TGCAGTGCCACCCGAGGTGAAGCTTTCTTT
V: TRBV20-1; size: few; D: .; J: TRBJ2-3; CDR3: CSWVGQSTDTQYF; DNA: TGCAGCTGGGTCGGGCAGAGCACAGATACGCAGTATTTT